This TCR beta chain is drawn from a study of brain T cells in children with intractable seizures. Study results and limitations: Patients' HCMV serostatus was unknown; virus specificity rests on CDR3 similarity alone. Clones missing pre-surgery may reflect undersampling of that blood sample.

Germline CDR1 reads MNHNS; CDR2 reads SASEGT. The CDR3 sequence is 13 residues long. Trimming cost V 3 bases and J 6 bases; bases outside gene matches: 4. In the case of this clone: As yet, its antigen is unknown.

Method: immunoSEQ multiplex PCR; TCRdb's copy keeps in-frame clones and lacks some. The table has under 45,000 clones, approximately 90% seen once. Surgery cases with the highest brain T cell transcript signatures were chosen for sequencing. Pre-surgery treatment included at least one anti-epileptic drug. The receptor comes from a girl aged 2-10 years with tuberous sclerosis and intractable seizures. The chain is built from TRBV6-1 and TRBJ2-7, with 8 bases identical to TRBD1. The sequencing used peripheral blood, collected at surgery. This CDR3 reads CASSERQGTEQYV. CDR3 DNA sequence: TGTGCCAGCAGTGAGCGACAGGGGACCGAGCAGTACGTC.